The clone carrying this T cell receptor beta chain came up a few times. Its specificity is not known. Trimming removed 6 bases from V and 3 bases from J; junction bases left unmatched: 1. The CDR3 runs 13 residues. The germline gives CDR1 MNHEY, CDR2 SVGAGI. A 1 in 200,000 to 1 in 1 million T cell depth was the sequencing target. This table comes from immunoSEQ multiplex PCR, and its TCRdb copy is limited to in-frame clones, with some not included. The sample holds almost 45,000 clones; roughly three quarters are singletons and the top ten take roughly 14%. This entry is derived from a study of cytotoxic CD8 clonotypes in ibrutinib-treated CLL. Turning to the study itself: The patients, around 12 relapsed/refractory and 15 treatment-naive, included around 17 who were IGHV unmutated.

The study, taken as a whole, reports: Baseline levels of clonality went above those of age-matched healthy donors and moved with circulating CD8+ T-cell counts. Sustained-remission patients were sampled at different times than progressing patients were.

The chain is built from TRBV6-5 and TRBJ2-1; 8 bases map to TRBD2. The sample in question was PBMCs, obtained after 12 months of ibrutinib treatment. This TCR derives from a human donor with chronic lymphocytic leukemia. The CDR3 reads CASRGTSYNEQFF. The CDR3 nucleotides are TGTGCCAGCAGAGGGACTAGCTACAATGAGCAGTTCTTC.